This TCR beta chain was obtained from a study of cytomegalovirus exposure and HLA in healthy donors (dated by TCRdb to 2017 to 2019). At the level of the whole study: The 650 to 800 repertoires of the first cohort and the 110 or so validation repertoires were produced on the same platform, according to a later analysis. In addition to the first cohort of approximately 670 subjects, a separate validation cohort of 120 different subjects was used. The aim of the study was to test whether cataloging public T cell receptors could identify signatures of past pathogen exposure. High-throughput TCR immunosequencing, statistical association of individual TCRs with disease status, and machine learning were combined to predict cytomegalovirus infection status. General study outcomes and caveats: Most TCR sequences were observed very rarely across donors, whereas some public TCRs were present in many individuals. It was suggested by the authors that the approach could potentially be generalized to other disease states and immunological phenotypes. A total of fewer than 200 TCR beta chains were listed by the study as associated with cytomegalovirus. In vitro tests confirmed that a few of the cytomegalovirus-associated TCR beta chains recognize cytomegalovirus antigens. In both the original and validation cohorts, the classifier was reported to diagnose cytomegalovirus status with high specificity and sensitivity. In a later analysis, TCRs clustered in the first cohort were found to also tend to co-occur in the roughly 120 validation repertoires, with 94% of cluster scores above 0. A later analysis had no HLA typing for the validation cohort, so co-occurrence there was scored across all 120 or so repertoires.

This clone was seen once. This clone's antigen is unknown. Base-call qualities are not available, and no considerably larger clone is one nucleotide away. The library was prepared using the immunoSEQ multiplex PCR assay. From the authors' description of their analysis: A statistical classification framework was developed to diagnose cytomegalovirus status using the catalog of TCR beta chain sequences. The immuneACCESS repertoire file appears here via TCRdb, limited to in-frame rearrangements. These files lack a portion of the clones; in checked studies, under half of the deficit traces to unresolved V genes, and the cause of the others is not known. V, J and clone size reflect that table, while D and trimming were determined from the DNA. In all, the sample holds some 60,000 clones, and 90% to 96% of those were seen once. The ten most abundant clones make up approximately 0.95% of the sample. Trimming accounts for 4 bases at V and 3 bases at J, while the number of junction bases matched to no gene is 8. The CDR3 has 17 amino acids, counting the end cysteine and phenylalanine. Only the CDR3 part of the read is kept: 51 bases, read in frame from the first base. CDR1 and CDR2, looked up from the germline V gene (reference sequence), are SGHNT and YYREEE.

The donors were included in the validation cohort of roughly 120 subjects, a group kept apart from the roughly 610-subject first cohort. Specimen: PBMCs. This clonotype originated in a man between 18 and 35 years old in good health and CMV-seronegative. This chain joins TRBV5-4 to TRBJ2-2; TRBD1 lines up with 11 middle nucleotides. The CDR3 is CASSRLDRGRHTGELFF. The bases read TGTGCCAGCAGCCGCCTGGACAGGGGGCGCCACACCGGGGAGCTGTTTTTT.